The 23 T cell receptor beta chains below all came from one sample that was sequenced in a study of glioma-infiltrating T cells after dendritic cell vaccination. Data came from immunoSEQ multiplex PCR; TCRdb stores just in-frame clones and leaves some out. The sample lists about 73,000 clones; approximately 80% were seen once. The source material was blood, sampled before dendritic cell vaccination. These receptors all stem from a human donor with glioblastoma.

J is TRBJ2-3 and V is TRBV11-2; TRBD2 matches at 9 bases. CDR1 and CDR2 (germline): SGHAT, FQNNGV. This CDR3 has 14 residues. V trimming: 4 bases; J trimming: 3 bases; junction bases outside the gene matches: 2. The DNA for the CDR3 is TGTGCCAGCAGCTACGGACTAGCGACAGATACGCAGTATTTT. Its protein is CASSYGLATDTQYF.

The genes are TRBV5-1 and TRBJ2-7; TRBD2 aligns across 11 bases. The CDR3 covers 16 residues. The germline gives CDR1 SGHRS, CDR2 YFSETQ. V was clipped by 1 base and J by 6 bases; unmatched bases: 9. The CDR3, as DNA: TGCGCCAGCAGCTTGAATAGCGGGGGGGCCTACGGCGAGCAGTACTTC. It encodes CASSLNSGGAYGEQYF.

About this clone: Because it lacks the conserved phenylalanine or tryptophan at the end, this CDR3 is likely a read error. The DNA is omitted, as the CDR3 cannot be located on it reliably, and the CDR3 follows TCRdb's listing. The CDR3 is CARSRNHTGKGL. V gene TRBV5-3 combines with J gene TRBJ2-7; whether TRBD1, the table's D call, matches the DNA was not checked. TRBV5-3 is an ORF, and what it does is uncertain. The CDR3 numbers 12 amino acids, ends counted.

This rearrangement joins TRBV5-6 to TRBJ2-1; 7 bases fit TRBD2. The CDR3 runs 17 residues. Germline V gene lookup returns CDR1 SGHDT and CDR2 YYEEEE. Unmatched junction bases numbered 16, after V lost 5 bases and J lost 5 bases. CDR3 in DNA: TGTGCCAGCAGACCTTCATGGGGCAGGGAGGGGAACAATGAGCAGTTCTTC. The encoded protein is CASRPSWGREGNNEQFF.

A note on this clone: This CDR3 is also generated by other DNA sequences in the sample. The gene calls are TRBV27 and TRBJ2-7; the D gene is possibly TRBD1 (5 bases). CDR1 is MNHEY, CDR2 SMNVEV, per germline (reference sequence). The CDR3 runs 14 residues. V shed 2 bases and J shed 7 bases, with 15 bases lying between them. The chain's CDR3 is CASSLEGAAWEQYF. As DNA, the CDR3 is TGTGCCAGCAGTTTAGAAGGGGCGGCATGGGAGCAGTACTTC.

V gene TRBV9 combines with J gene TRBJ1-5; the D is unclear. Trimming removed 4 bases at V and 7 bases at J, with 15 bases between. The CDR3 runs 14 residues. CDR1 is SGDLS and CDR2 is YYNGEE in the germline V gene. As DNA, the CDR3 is TGTGCCAGCAGCCATAGGGAGTTTAGCCAGCCCCAGCATTTT. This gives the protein CASSHREFSQPQHF.

CDR3 in amino acids: CASSYSPHMFYEQYF. The CDR3 DNA is TGTGCCAGCAGTTACTCTCCCCACATGTTCTACGAGCAGTACTTC. The rearrangement uses TRBV6-5 and TRBJ2-7, with unresolved D. Trimming stripped 0 bases from V and 3 bases from J, with 12 bases between. The CDR3 has 15 residues. Germline values: CDR1 MNHEY, CDR2 SVGAGI.

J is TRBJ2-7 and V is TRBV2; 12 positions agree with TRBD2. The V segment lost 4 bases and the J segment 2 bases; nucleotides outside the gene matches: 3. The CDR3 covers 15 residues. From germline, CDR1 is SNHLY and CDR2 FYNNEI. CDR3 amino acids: CASSAGLAGTYEQYF. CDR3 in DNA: TGTGCCAGCAGTGCTGGACTAGCGGGGACCTACGAGCAGTACTTC. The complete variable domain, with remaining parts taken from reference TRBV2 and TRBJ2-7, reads EPEVTQTPSHQVTQMGQEVILRCVPISNHLYFYWYRQILGQKVEFLVSFYNNEISEKSEIFDDQFSVERPDGSNFTLKIRSTKLEDSAMYFCASSAGLAGTYEQYFGPGTRLTVT.

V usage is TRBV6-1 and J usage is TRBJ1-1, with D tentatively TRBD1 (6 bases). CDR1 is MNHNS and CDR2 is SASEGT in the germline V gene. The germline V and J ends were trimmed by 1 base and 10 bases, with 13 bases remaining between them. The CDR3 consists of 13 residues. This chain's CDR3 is CASSEDGGTRAFF. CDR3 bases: TGTGCCAGCAGTGAAGACGGGGGGACACGAGCTTTCTTT.

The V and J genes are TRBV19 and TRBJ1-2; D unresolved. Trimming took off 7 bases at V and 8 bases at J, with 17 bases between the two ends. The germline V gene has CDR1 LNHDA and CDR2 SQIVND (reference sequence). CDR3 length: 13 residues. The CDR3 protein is CASNYGLSGGYTF. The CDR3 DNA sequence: TGTGCCAGTAACTACGGCCTCTCGGGGGGCTACACCTTC.

CDR3 protein: CASSLTSGRSDTQYF. The CDR3 nucleotides are TGTGCCAGCAGCTTGACTAGCGGGAGGTCAGATACGCAGTATTTT. The chain couples TRBV7-3 to TRBJ2-3; 13 bases map to TRBD2. Looked up from germline, CDR1 is SGHTA and CDR2 is FQGTGA. J lost 4 bases, V lost 3 bases, and 1 base had no gene match. The CDR3 length is 15 residues.

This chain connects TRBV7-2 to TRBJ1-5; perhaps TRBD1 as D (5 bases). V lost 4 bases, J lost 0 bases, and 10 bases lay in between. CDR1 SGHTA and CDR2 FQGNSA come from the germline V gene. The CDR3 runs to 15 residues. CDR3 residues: CASSSRASSNQPQHF. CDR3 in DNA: TGTGCCAGCAGCTCCAGGGCAAGTAGCAATCAGCCCCAGCATTTT.

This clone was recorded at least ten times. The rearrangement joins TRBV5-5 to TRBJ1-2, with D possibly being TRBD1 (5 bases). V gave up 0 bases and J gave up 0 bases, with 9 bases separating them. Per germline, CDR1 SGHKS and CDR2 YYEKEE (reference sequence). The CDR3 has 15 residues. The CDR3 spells CASSLVTVANYGYTF. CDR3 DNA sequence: TGTGCCAGCAGCTTGGTGACAGTTGCTAACTATGGCTACACCTTC.

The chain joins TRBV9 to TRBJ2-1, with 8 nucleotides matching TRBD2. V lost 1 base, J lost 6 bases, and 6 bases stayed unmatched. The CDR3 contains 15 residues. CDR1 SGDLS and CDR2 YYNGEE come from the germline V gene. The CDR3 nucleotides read TGTGCCAGCAGCGTAAGAGCGGGGGTAGGCAATGAGCAGTTCTTC. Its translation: CASSVRAGVGNEQFF.

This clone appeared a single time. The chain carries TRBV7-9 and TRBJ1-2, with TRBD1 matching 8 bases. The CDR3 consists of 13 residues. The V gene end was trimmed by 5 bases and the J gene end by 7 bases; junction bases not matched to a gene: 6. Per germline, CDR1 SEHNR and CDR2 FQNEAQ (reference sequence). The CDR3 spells CASSLQGVGGYTF. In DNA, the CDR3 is TGTGCCAGCAGCCTACAGGGGGTGGGTGGCTACACCTTC.

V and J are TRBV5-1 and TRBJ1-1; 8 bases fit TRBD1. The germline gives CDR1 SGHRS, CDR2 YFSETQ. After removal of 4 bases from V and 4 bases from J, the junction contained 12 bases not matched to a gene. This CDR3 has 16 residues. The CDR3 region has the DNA TGCGCCAGCAGCCCCCTCCTCTTGGACAGGGCCACTGAAGCTTTCTTT. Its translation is CASSPLLLDRATEAFF.

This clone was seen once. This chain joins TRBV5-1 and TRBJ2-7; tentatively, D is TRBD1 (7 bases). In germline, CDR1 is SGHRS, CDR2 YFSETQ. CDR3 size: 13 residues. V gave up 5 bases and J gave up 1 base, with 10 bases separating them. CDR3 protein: CASSQGGSYEQYV. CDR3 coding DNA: TGCGCCAGCAGTCAGGGGGGTTCCTACGAGCAGTACGTC.

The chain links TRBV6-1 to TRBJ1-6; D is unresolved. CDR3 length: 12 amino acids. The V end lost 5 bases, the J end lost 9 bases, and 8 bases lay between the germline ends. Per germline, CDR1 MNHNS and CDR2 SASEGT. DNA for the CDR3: TGTGCCAGCAGTTTGACAAGTTCACCCCTCCACTTT. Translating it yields CASSLTSSPLHF.

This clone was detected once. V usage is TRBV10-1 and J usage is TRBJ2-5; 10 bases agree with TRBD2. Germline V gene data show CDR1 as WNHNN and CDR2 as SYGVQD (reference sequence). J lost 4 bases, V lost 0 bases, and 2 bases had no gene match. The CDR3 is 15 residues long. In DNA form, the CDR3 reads TGCGCCAGCAGTGAGTCGGTAGCGGGAGGAGAGACCCAGTACTTC. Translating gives CASSESVAGGETQYF.

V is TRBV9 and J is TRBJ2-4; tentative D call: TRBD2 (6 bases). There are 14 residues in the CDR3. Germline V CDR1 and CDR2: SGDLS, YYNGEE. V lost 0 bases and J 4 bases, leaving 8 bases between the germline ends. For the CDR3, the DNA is TGTGCCAGCAGCGTAGGAAGCGGGAAAAACATTCAGTACTTC. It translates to CASSVGSGKNIQYF.

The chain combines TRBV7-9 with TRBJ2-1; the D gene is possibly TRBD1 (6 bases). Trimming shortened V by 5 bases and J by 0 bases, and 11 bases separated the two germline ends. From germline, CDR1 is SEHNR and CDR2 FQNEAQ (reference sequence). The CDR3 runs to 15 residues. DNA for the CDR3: TGTGCCAGCAGCCGAGGGACACTCTCCTACAATGAGCAGTTCTTC. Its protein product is CASSRGTLSYNEQFF.

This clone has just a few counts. As DNA, the CDR3 is TGTGCCAGCAGTGGGACTAGCGGGGGCACAGATACGCAGTATTTT. Protein: CASSGTSGGTDTQYF. The chain combines TRBV6-4 with TRBJ2-3; TRBD2 matches at 12 bases. CDR3 length: 15 amino acids. Germline V gives CDR1 MRHNA, CDR2 SNTAGT. The J segment lost 1 base and the V segment lost 4 bases, leaving 0 bases of the junction unmatched.

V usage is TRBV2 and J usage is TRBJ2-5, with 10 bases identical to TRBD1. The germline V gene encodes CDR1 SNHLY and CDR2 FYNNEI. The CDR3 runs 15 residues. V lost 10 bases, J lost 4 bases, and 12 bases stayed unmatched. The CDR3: CATLTRDRGGETQYF. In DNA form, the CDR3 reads TGTGCCACCTTGACCCGGGACAGGGGCGGAGAGACCCAGTACTTC.